Shown below are 18 T cell receptor beta chains from a single sample sequenced in a study of cytomegalovirus exposure and HLA in healthy donors. The PCR was carried out with 60 Vbeta primers and 13 Jbeta primers. Profiling relied on immunoSEQ multiplex PCR, and the TCRdb table lists in-frame clones only, not all of them. The data hold 150,000 to 200,000 clones, with roughly four fifths observed a single time. What was sequenced was PBMCs. These TCRs come from a man aged 50 or older in good health and CMV-seronegative.

The chain joins TRBV10-3 to TRBJ1-1; D ambiguous. V was pared by 8 bases and J by 2 bases, with 12 bases between. Germline loops: CDR1 ENHRY, CDR2 SYGVKD. CDR3 length equals 13 residues. CDR3 coding DNA: TGTGCCATCCTGGCGAGGGTTAACACTGAAGCTTTCTTT. It codes for CAILARVNTEAFF.

This chain's CDR3 is CASRQPSMSNTEAFF. DNA for the CDR3: TGTGCCAGCAGGCAACCGAGTATGTCGAACACTGAAGCTTTCTTT. The rearrangement links TRBV6-5 to TRBJ1-1; D not resolved. V lost 6 bases and J 1 base, leaving 15 bases between the germline ends. The CDR3 contains 15 residues. The germline CDR1 and CDR2 sequences are MNHEY and SVGAGI.

V usage is TRBV9 and J usage is TRBJ2-3; tentatively, D is TRBD2 (6 bases). V was pared by 0 bases and J by 5 bases, with 16 bases between. CDR1 is SGDLS, CDR2 YYNGEE, per germline. CDR3 size: 16 residues. The CDR3 DNA sequence: TGTGCCAGCAGCGTAGGTGGCGGGGTGGGGGGAGATACGCAGTATTTT. This translates into CASSVGGGVGGDTQYF.

The rearrangement joins TRBV5-1 to TRBJ1-1, with 7 bases that match TRBD1. CDR1 and CDR2 (germline): SGHRS, YFSETQ. The trim removed 4 bases at V and 1 base at J, leaving 4 bases unmatched. The CDR3 has 14 residues. CDR3 in amino acids: CASSQRGPNTEAFF. CDR3 DNA sequence: TGCGCCAGCAGCCAAAGGGGGCCGAACACTGAAGCTTTCTTT. The variable domain in full, with the rest retrieved from reference TRBV5-1 and TRBJ1-1, is KAGVTQTPRYLIKTRGQQVTLSCSPISGHRSVSWYQQTPGQGLQFLFEYFSETQRNKGNFPGRFSGRQFSNSRSEMNVSTLELGDSALYLCASSQRGPNTEAFFGQGTRLTVV.

V and J are TRBV6-1 and TRBJ2-2, with D perhaps matching TRBD1 (6 bases). Trimming removed 0 bases at V and 7 bases at J, with 12 bases between. The CDR3 has 15 residues. Germline CDR1 MNHNS, CDR2 SASEGT. The CDR3 bases are TGTGCCAGCAGTGAAGCGCTCAGGGGCGTCGGGGAGCTGTTTTTT. As protein: CASSEALRGVGELFF.

The gene calls are TRBV6-5 and TRBJ1-2; 8 nucleotides match TRBD1. CDR3 length: 15 residues. Per germline, CDR1 MNHEY and CDR2 SVGAGI. V was pared by 7 bases and J by 6 bases, with 13 bases of the junction left unmatched. The CDR3 DNA reads as TGTGCCAGCAAGGGACAGGACAACCGCCGGGATGGCTACACCTTC. This sequence encodes CASKGQDNRRDGYTF.

This sequence joins TRBV7-9 and TRBJ1-1; the D gene is possibly TRBD1 (6 bases). The V and J ends lost 6 bases and 3 bases respectively, with 14 bases between them. Per the germline V gene, CDR1 is SEHNR and CDR2 is FQNEAQ (reference sequence). This CDR3 has 14 amino acids. The DNA for the CDR3 is TGTGCCAGCAGGCTACAGGGAATGGACACTGAAGCTTTCTTT. Protein: CASRLQGMDTEAFF.

The chain recombines TRBV5-1 with TRBJ2-7; 9 nucleotides agree with TRBD1. Germline assignment: CDR1 SGHRS and CDR2 YFSETQ. The CDR3 runs to 18 residues. The V and J ends lost 0 bases and 5 bases, in that order; junction bases with no gene match: 15. DNA for the CDR3: TGCGCCAGCAGCTTGGTAGGCACTCGGGACAGGGTAAATGACGAGCAGTACTTC. As protein: CASSLVGTRDRVNDEQYF.

The chain uses TRBV5-1 and TRBJ1-2; TRBD1 matches at 7 bases. Per the germline V gene, CDR1 is SGHRS and CDR2 is YFSETQ. With V trimmed by 5 bases and J by 1 base, 8 bases remained unmatched. This CDR3 has 15 residues. The CDR3 region has the DNA TGCGCCAGCAGGGAACAGGGGCTGGTTAACTATGGCTACACCTTC. The encoded protein is CASREQGLVNYGYTF.

This clone was seen a single time. The V and J genes are TRBV7-3 and TRBJ2-1; TRBD1 agrees at 10 bases. With V trimmed by 1 base and J by 7 bases, 7 bases remained unmatched. This CDR3 is 16 amino acids long. CDR1 SGHTA and CDR2 FQGTGA come from the germline V gene. The CDR3 DNA reads as TGTGCCAGCAGCTTAATGACAGGGGGCGGCAGGAATGAGCAGTTCTTC. Encoded protein: CASSLMTGGGRNEQFF.

V and J are TRBV6-6 and TRBJ2-5; maybe TRBD2 (6 bases). The V gene's germline CDR1 is MNHNY and CDR2 SVGAGI (reference sequence). The germline V and J ends were trimmed by 6 bases and 3 bases, with 14 bases remaining between them. This CDR3 has 14 residues. The CDR3 nucleotides read TGTGCCAGCAGCCAGGTCGGGAGTAAAGAGACCCAGTACTTC. Protein product: CASSQVGSKETQYF.

The chain has TRBV25-1 and TRBJ2-7; TRBD1 matches 9 bases. The CDR3 is 14 residues long. Germline values: CDR1 MGHDK, CDR2 SYGVNS. With V trimmed by 6 bases and J by 9 bases, 12 bases remained unmatched. CDR3 DNA sequence: TGTGCCAGCAGGTCTCCGGGACAGGGCCTCGGGCAGTACTTC. Protein sequence: CASRSPGQGLGQYF.

The chain is built from TRBV7-9 and TRBJ1-5, with TRBD1 identical over 8 bases. The CDR3 runs to 17 residues. Germline CDR1 is SEHNR and CDR2 is FQNEAQ (reference sequence). V was clipped by 2 bases and J by 4 bases; unmatched bases: 10. This CDR3 reads CASSLRQGNSQNQPQHF. For the CDR3, the DNA is TGTGCCAGCAGCTTACGACAGGGGAATAGCCAAAATCAGCCCCAGCATTTT. The whole variable domain, remainder taken from reference TRBV7-9 and TRBJ1-5, is DTGVSQNPRHKITKRGQNVTFRCDPISEHNRLYWYRQTLGQGPEFLTYFQNEAQLEKSRLLSDRFSAERPKGSFSTLEIQRTEQGDSAMYLCASSLRQGNSQNQPQHFGDGTRLSIL.

V and J are TRBV5-1 and TRBJ1-4; D possibly corresponds to TRBD1 (5 bases). CDR3 length: 15 amino acids. V gave up 4 bases and J gave up 8 bases, with 18 bases separating them. CDR1 SGHRS and CDR2 YFSETQ come from the germline V gene. The CDR3 loop reads CASSVSTAGGEKLFF. The CDR3 bases are TGCGCCAGCAGCGTTTCGACGGCGGGGGGGGAAAAACTGTTTTTT.

This clone was counted only a few times. The rearrangement joins TRBV6-1 to TRBJ1-5; 8 bases match TRBD1. CDR3 size: 15 residues. CDR1 and CDR2 (germline): MNHNS, SASEGT. V lost 4 bases and J lost 2; bases outside the gene matches: 4. The CDR3 loop is CASSVGGQGNQPQHF. CDR3 DNA sequence: TGTGCCAGCAGTGTTGGGGGACAGGGCAATCAGCCCCAGCATTTT.

This rearrangement joins TRBV28 to TRBJ2-5; TRBD2 agrees at 11 bases. CDR3 length: 17 residues. Losses at the gene ends were 9 bases for V and 7 bases for J; bases not matched to a gene: 19. Germline values: CDR1 MDHEN, CDR2 SYDVKM. CDR3 protein: CASIPVEGGLAVGTQYF. As DNA, the CDR3 is TGTGCCAGTATACCAGTAGAAGGGGGACTAGCGGTGGGGACCCAGTACTTC.

The chain links TRBV7-8 to TRBJ2-1, with 9 bases aligning to TRBD2. Trimming took 2 bases from V and 7 from J; bases not matched to a gene: 15. The germline gives CDR1 SGHVS, CDR2 FQNEAQ. The CDR3 length is 18 residues. For the CDR3, the DNA is TGTGCCAGCAGCTTACGAGCGGCGGGAGGGCCGACTCCGAATGAGCAGTTCTTC. It codes for CASSLRAAGGPTPNEQFF.

This rearrangement joins TRBV7-2 to TRBJ1-1; 12 nucleotides match TRBD1. CDR1 and CDR2 from the germline V gene are SGHTA and FQGNSA. V lost 4 bases to trimming and J lost 11 bases; unmatched junction nucleotides: 8. The length of the CDR3 is 14 residues. The CDR3 protein is CASSSTRDRGQAFF. CDR3 coding DNA: TGTGCCAGCAGCTCCACCCGGGACAGGGGGCAGGCTTTCTTT.